These T cell receptor beta chains were read from a single sample in a study of early T cells in non-severe SARS-CoV-2 infection. TCRdb passed the 5' RACE reads through MiXCR, listing each CDR3 protein once. The table includes tens of thousands of distinct CDR3 sequences, 14% detected once. The specimen sequenced was whole blood. The receptors here all came from an adult who was a healthcare worker with PCR-confirmed SARS-CoV-2 infection or an uninfected control (not recorded which). Both conserved end residues are part of each CDR3. Each record gives: CDR3 protein, CDR3 DNA, V gene, D gene, J gene, clone size. D genes are given only for firm matches. Clone sizes are given selectively: once, few, many, or a class where the clone is expanded.

CSARLVETQYF TGCAGCGCCCGACTAGTTGAGACCCAGTACTTC TRBV29-1 . TRBJ2-5 .
CSGYWMNTEAFF TGCAGCGGCTACTGGATGAACACTGAAGCTTTCTTT TRBV29-1 . TRBJ1-1 many
CASSWVGSQPQHF TGTGCCAGCAGTTGGGTGGGTTCGCAGCCCCAGCATTTT TRBV6-6 . TRBJ1-5 .
CASSLEGGTGTGYTF TGTGCCAGCAGCTTGGAAGGCGGGACAGGGACTGGCTACACCTTC TRBV5-4 TRBD1 TRBJ1-2 .
CASGPPAFSGNTIYF TGTGCTAGTGGTCCACCAGCCTTCTCTGGAAACACCATATATTTT TRBV12-5 . TRBJ1-3 few
CASSFTGTGLSEQYF TGTGCCAGCAGTTTCACCGGGACAGGGCTCTCCGAGCAGTACTTC TRBV2 TRBD1 TRBJ2-7 many
CASSGQGGPAANTGELFF TGTGCCAGCAGTGGTCAGGGGGGACCTGCCGCGAACACCGGGGAGCTGTTTTTT TRBV6-4 . TRBJ2-2 few
CASSLVLNYEKYF TGTGCCAGCAGCTTAGTCCTAAACTACGAGAAGTACTTC TRBV7-9 . TRBJ2-7 .
CATRLLPNTGELFF TGCGCCACCAGGCTTCTACCGAACACCGGGGAGCTGTTTTTT TRBV5-1 . TRBJ2-2 .
CASSVGQAGRRTDTQYF TGTGCCAGCAGCGTAGGACAAGCGGGGAGGAGGACAGATACGCAGTATTTT TRBV9 TRBD2 TRBJ2-3 .
CSARDWLHTEAFF TGCAGTGCTAGAGATTGGTTGCACACTGAAGCTTTCTTT TRBV20-1 . TRBJ1-1 .
CASSPQTALYGYTF TGTGCCAGCAGTCCGCAGACAGCCCTCTATGGCTACACCTTC TRBV12-3/TRBV12-4 . TRBJ1-2 many
CASSLIASANTGELFF TGTGCCAGCAGCTTGATCGCCAGCGCGAACACCGGGGAGCTGTTTTTT TRBV7-6 . TRBJ2-2 .
CASSSRGGAAGTQYF TGTGCCAGCAGCTCGCGGGGCGGGGCCGCCGGTACGCAGTATTTT TRBV14 . TRBJ2-3 many
CSVELARQAKNIQYF TGCAGCGTTGAACTTGCACGTCAGGCCAAAAACATTCAGTACTTC TRBV29-1 . TRBJ2-4 .
CSVAANPAGYTF TGCAGCGTTGCGGCCAACCCCGCCGGCTACACCTTC TRBV29-1 . TRBJ1-2 few
CASSLARLGTVSYEQYF TGTGCCAGCAGCTTAGCGAGGTTAGGGACAGTCTCCTACGAGCAGTACTTC TRBV7-2 TRBD1 TRBJ2-7 .
CASSYPEQYQPQHF TGTGCCAGCAGTTACCCGGAACAGTATCAGCCCCAGCATTTT TRBV6-5 . TRBJ1-5 .
CASSRRTDTQYF TGTGCCAGCAGTAGGAGGACAGATACGCAGTATTTT TRBV12-3/TRBV12-4 . TRBJ2-3 many
CASSSGTSSEAFF TGTGCCAGCAGTTCCGGGACCTCATCTGAAGCTTTCTTT TRBV12-3/TRBV12-4 . TRBJ1-1 few
CASSLMTTTTNEKLFF TGTGCCAGTAGTCTCATGACAACTACAACTAATGAAAAACTGTTTTTT TRBV19 . TRBJ1-4 .
CASSTGLAGINEQFF TGCGCCAGCAGCACGGGACTAGCGGGGATCAATGAGCAGTTCTTC TRBV5-1 TRBD2 TRBJ2-1 .
CASSSRGLADTTDTQYF TGTGCCAGCAGCTCCCGGGGACTAGCAGATACAACAGATACGCAGTATTTT TRBV7-2 TRBD2 TRBJ2-3 few
CARTQAEAFF TGTGCCAGAACCCAAGCTGAAGCTTTCTTT TRBV2 . TRBJ1-1 few
CASSRRGTVQETQYF TGTGCCAGCAGCCGGCGGGGGACCGTACAAGAGACCCAGTACTTC TRBV11-2 TRBD2 TRBJ2-5 few
CSVRGGAGESTEAFF TGCAGCGTGAGAGGTGGGGCGGGTGAGAGCACTGAAGCTTTCTTT TRBV29-1 . TRBJ1-1 many
CASSYAGTGTTFF TGTGCCAGCAGTTACGCCGGGACAGGGACGACTTTCTTT TRBV6-2/TRBV6-3 TRBD1 TRBJ1-1 few
CASSSGLDQPQHF TGTGCCAGCAGCTCGGGCCTGGATCAGCCCCAGCATTTT TRBV5-6 . TRBJ1-5 .
CSVGQGETQYF TGCAGCGTTGGACAGGGGGAGACCCAGTACTTC TRBV29-1 TRBD1 TRBJ2-5 many
CASNPGQVAKNIQYF TGTGCCAGCAACCCCGGTCAAGTAGCCAAAAACATTCAGTACTTC TRBV6-6 . TRBJ2-4 few
CASSFDIQETQYF TGCGCCAGCAGCTTCGACATTCAAGAGACCCAGTACTTC TRBV5-1 . TRBJ2-5 .
CAWDQGGQINQPQHF TGTGCCTGGGACCAAGGGGGACAAATCAATCAGCCCCAGCATTTT TRBV30 . TRBJ1-5 .
CASSSAGGRDEQFF TGTGCCAGCAGCTCAGCGGGGGGGCGCGATGAGCAGTTCTTC TRBV7-3 TRBD2 TRBJ2-1 .
CASSYSDTEAFF TGTGCCAGCAGTTACAGCGACACTGAAGCTTTCTTT TRBV6-6 . TRBJ1-1 few
CASTGQGASPEAFF TGTGCCAGCACCGGACAGGGGGCATCACCTGAAGCTTTCTTT TRBV21-1 . TRBJ1-1 .
CASSSQGTGVDTQYF TGCGCCAGCAGTTCCCAAGGGACAGGGGTCGATACGCAGTATTTT TRBV5-1 TRBD1 TRBJ2-3 few
CASSQDVLAGVGDTQYF TGTGCCAGCAGCCAAGATGTCCTAGCCGGGGTCGGGGATACGCAGTATTTT TRBV3-1 . TRBJ2-3 .
CASSEPPGQGNGYTF TGTGCCAGCAGTGAGCCTCCGGGACAGGGGAATGGCTACACCTTC TRBV25-1 TRBD1 TRBJ1-2 few
CASSLSGQVRSTEAFF TGCGCCAGCAGCTTGTCGGGACAGGTTCGCTCCACTGAAGCTTTCTTT TRBV5-1 TRBD1 TRBJ1-1 .
CSASPTGAQGQPQHF TGCAGTGCTAGCCCGACAGGGGCGCAGGGACAGCCCCAGCATTTT TRBV20-1 TRBD1 TRBJ1-5 few
CASSIDRSNLVQYF TGTGCCAGCAGCATCGACAGGTCCAATCTCGTGCAGTACTTC TRBV11-1 . TRBJ2-7 .